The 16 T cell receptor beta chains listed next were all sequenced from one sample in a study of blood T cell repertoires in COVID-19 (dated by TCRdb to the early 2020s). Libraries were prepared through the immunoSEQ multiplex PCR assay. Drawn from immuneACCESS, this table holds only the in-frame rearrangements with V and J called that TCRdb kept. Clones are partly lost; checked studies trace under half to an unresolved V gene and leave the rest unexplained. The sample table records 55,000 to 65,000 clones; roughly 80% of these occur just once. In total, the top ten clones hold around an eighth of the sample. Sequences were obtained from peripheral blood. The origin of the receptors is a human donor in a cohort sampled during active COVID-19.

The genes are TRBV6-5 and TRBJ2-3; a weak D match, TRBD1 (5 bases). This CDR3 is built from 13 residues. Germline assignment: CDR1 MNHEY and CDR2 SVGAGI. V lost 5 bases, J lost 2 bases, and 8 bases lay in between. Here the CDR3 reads CASSIGVTDTQYF. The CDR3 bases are TGTGCCAGCAGTATAGGGGTCACAGATACGCAGTATTTT.

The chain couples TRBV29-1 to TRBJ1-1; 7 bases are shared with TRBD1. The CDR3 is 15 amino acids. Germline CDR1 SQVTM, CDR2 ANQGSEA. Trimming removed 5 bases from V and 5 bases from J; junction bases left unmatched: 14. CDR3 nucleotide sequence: TGCAGCGTTTTACGACAGGGTGGATTTACTACTGAAGCTTTCTTT. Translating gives CSVLRQGGFTTEAFF. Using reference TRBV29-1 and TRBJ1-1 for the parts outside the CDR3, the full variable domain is SAVISQKPSRDICQRGTSLTIQCQVDSQVTMMFWYRQQPGQSLTLIATANQGSEATYESGFVIDKFPISRPNLTFSTLTVSNMSPEDSSIYLCSVLRQGGFTTEAFFGQGTRLTVV.

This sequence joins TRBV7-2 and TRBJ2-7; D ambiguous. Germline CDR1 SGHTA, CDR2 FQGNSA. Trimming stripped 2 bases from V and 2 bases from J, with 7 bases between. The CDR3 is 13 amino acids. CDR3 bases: TGTGCCAGCAGCTTAAGTCAGACCTACGAGCAGTACGTC. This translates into CASSLSQTYEQYV.

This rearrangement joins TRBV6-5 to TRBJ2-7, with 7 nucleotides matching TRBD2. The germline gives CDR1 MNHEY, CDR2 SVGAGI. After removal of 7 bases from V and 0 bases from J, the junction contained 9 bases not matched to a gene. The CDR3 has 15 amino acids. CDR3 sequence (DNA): TGTGCCAGCACCCTAGGAGGCGGGAGCTCCTACGAGCAGTACTTC. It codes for CASTLGGGSSYEQYF.

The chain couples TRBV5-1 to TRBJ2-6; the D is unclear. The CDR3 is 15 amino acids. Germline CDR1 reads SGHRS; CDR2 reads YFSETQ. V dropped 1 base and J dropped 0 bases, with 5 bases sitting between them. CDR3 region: CASSLFSSGANVLTF. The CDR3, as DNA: TGCGCCAGCAGCTTGTTTAGCTCTGGGGCCAACGTCCTGACTTTC.

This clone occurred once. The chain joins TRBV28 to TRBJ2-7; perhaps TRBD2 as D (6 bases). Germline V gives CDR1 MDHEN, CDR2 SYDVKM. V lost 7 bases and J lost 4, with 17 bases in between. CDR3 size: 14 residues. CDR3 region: CASNSPTGEYEQYV. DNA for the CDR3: TGTGCCAGCAATTCCCCGACGGGAGAGTACGAGCAGTACGTC.

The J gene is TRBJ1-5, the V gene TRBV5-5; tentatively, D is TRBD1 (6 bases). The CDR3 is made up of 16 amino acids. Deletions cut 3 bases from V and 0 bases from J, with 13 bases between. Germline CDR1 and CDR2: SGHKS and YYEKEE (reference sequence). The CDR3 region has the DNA TGTGCCAGCAGCTCTGGGACACCGCTTAGCAATCAGCCCCAGCATTTT. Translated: CASSSGTPLSNQPQHF.

The CDR3 loop is CASSEAQGLTPYGYTF. CDR3 bases: TGTGCCAGCAGTGAAGCGCAGGGGCTCACACCGTATGGCTACACCTTC. This chain joins TRBV6-1 and TRBJ1-2; D is perhaps TRBD1 (6 bases). This CDR3 has 16 residues. Germline V gene lookup returns CDR1 MNHNS and CDR2 SASEGT. Trimming left V 0 bases short and J 5 bases short, with 16 bases between.

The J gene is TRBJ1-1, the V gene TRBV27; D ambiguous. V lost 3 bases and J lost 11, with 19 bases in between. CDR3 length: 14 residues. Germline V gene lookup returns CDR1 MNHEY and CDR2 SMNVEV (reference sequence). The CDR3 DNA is TGTGCCAGCAGTTTGGTCGGGAACAGCGGATCTGCTTTCTTT. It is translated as CASSLVGNSGSAFF.

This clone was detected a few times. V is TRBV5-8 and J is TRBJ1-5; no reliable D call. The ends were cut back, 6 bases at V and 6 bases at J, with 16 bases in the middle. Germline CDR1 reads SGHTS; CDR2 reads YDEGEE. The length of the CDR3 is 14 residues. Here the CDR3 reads CASKWGGYGQPQHF. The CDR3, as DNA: TGTGCCAGCAAATGGGGAGGGTACGGTCAGCCCCAGCATTTT.

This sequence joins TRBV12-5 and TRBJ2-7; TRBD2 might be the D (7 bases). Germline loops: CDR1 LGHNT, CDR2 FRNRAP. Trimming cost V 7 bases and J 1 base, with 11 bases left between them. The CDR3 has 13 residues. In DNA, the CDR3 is TGTGCTAGTGATGGGGGGGCATCCTACGAGCAGTACTTC. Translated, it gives CASDGGASYEQYF.

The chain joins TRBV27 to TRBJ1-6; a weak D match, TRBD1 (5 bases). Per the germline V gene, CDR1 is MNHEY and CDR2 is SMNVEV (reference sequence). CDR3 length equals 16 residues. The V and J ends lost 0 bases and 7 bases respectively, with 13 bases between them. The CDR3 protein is CASSLSPGPENSPLHF. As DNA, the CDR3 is TGTGCCAGCAGTTTATCACCAGGGCCAGAAAATTCACCCCTCCACTTT.

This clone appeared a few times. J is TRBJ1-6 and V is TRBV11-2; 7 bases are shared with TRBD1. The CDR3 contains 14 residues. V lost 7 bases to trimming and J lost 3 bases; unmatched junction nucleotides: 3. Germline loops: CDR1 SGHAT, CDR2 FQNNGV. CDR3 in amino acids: CASTGQVYNSPLHF. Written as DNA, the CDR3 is TGTGCCAGCACCGGACAGGTCTATAATTCACCCCTCCACTTT.

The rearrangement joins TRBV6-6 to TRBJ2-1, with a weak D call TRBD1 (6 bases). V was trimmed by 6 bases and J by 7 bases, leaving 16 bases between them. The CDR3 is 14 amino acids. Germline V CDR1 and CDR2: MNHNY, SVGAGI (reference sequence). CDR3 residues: CASRRTERGNEQFF. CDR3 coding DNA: TGTGCCAGCAGGCGGACAGAAAGGGGAAATGAGCAGTTCTTC.

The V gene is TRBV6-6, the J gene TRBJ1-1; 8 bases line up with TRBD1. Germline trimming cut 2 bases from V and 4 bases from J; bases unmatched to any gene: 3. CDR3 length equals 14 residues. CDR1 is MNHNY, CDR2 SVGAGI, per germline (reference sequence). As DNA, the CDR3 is TGTGCCAGCAGTTACACCAGGGGGCTCACTGAAGCTTTCTTT. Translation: CASSYTRGLTEAFF.

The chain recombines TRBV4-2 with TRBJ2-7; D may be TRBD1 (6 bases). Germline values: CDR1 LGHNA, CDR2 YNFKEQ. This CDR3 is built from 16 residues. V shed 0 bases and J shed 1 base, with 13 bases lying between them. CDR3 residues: CASSQDAPGASYEQYF. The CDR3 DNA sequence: TGTGCCAGCAGCCAAGATGCGCCAGGGGCATCCTACGAGCAGTACTTC.